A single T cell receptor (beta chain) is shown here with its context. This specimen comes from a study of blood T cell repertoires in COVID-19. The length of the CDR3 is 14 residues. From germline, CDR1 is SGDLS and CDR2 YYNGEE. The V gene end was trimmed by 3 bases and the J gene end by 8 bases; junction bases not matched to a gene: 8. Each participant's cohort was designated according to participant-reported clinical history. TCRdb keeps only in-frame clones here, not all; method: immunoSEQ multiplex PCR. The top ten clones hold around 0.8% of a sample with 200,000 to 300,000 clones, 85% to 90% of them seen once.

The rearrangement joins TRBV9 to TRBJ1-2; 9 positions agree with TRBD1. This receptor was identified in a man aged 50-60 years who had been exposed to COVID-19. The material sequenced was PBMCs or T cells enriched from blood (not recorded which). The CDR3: CASSAGQGPQGYTF. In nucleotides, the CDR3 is TGTGCCAGCAGCGCTGGACAGGGGCCACAAGGCTACACCTTC.